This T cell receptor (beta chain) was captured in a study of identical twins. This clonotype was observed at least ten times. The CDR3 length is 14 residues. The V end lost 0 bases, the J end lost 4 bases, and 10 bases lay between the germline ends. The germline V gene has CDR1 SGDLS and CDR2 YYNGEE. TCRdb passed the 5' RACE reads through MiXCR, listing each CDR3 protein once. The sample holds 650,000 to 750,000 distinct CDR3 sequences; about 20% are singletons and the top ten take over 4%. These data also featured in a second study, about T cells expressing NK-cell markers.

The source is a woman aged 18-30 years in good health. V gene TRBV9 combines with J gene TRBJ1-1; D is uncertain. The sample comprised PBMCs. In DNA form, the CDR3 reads TGTGCCAGCAGCGTAGGAAGCCTACCCACTGAAGCTTTCTTT. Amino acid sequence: CASSVGSLPTEAFF.